Listed here are 27 T cell receptor beta chains from one sample, sequenced in a study of response to subunit inactivated influenza vaccine. MiXCR was run by TCRdb on the RT-PCR reads, yielding one entry per CDR3 protein. Of roughly 630,000 distinct CDR3 sequences listed, 12% to 15% were seen once; the top ten hold less than 8.5%. The material was PBMCs from blood, obtained around 15 days before vaccination. These receptors all come from a man aged 45 to 65 who received an inactivated influenza vaccine.

V usage is TRBV5-1 and J usage is TRBJ2-7, with a tentative D call TRBD1 (6 bases). V was trimmed by 6 bases and J by 7 bases, leaving 17 bases between them. Looked up from germline, CDR1 is SGHRS and CDR2 is YFSETQ. This CDR3 is built from 13 residues. CDR3: CASNPTGDEEQYF. CDR3 nucleotide sequence: TGCGCCAGCAACCCGACAGGAGATGAAGAGCAGTACTTC.

This clonotype was picked up a small number of times. The chain couples TRBV12-3 or TRBV12-4 to TRBJ2-3, with D possibly being TRBD2 (5 bases). This CDR3 comprises 14 residues. The ends were cut back, 3 bases at V and 4 bases at J, with 11 bases in the middle. The CDR3 sequence: CASSLVLAADTQYF. The CDR3, as DNA: TGTGCCAGCAGTTTGGTCCTAGCCGCAGATACGCAGTATTTT.

A remark on this clonotype: A single base separates this from a much larger clone, so it may be a read error. The gene calls are TRBV20-1 and TRBJ2-3; 11 positions match TRBD2. Germline values: CDR1 DFQATT, CDR2 SNEGSKA (reference sequence). The CDR3 totals 16 residues. The CDR3 sequence: CCARDSSGRWSDTQYF. As DNA, the CDR3 is TGCTGTGCTAGAGATTCTAGCGGGAGGTGGTCAGATACGCAGTATTTT.

A single count supports this clonotype. The chain uses TRBV3-1 and TRBJ2-7; 8 nucleotides align to TRBD2. The ends lost 5 bases at V and 0 bases at J; junction bases unmatched: 3. CDR1 LGHDT and CDR2 YNNKEL come from the germline V gene (reference sequence). This CDR3 region has 14 residues. The DNA of the CDR3 is TGTGCCAGCAGCAAACGGGGGGGCTCCTACGAGCAGTACTTC. Amino acid sequence: CASSKRGGSYEQYF.

This clonotype was observed a few times. The V call is TRBV30, the J call TRBJ2-7; D might be TRBD1 or TRBD2, each matching 5 bases. The germline gives CDR1 GTSNPN, CDR2 SVGIG (reference sequence). The CDR3 has 13 residues. The V end lost 3 bases, the J end lost 4 bases, and 13 bases lay between the germline ends. The CDR3 sequence is CAWSSGALYEQYF. The CDR3 region has the DNA TGTGCCTGGAGCTCCGGGGCTTTGTACGAGCAGTACTTC.

This clonotype was picked up many times. This chain links TRBV5-1 with TRBJ2-7, with D possibly TRBD2 on 6 matching bases. Germline values: CDR1 SGHRS, CDR2 YFSETQ. The CDR3 covers 14 residues. Between the trimmed V and J ends, which lost 1 base and 4 bases, there was a span of 12 bases. The CDR3 nucleotides read TGCGCCAGCAGCTTGACTAGCCGGGGGTACGAGCAGTACTTC. It is translated as CASSLTSRGYEQYF. Together with reference TRBV5-1 and TRBJ2-7, the CDR3 gives the full variable domain: KAGVTQTPRYLIKTRGQQVTLSCSPISGHRSVSWYQQTPGQGLQFLFEYFSETQRNKGNFPGRFSGRQFSNSRSEMNVSTLELGDSALYLCASSLTSRGYEQYFGPGTRLTVT.

This clonotype was counted a few times. The chain recombines TRBV28 with TRBJ1-1; D gene ambiguous. V lost 2 bases, J lost 4 bases, and 14 bases lay in between. This CDR3 comprises 15 residues. Per the germline V gene, CDR1 is MDHEN and CDR2 is SYDVKM. The CDR3 region has the DNA TGTGCCAGCAGTTTAAGAGGGAGGTTTGGCACTGAAGCTTTCTTT. This gives the protein CASSLRGRFGTEAFF.

J is TRBJ2-1 and V is TRBV24-1; 10 bases match TRBD2. Germline trimming cut 7 bases from V and 2 bases from J; bases unmatched to any gene: 10. This CDR3 has 17 amino acids. Germline V CDR1 and CDR2: KGHDR, SFDVKD. The CDR3 DNA follows: TGTGCCACCAGAATAGCGGGAGGTATATCCGCCTACAATGAGCAGTTCTTC. This translates into CATRIAGGISAYNEQFF.

The rearrangement joins TRBV28 to TRBJ2-7; D ambiguous. V was clipped by 2 bases and J by 7 bases, with 15 bases between them. The CDR3 totals 14 residues. The germline V gene has CDR1 MDHEN and CDR2 SYDVKM. CDR3 residues: CASSLVFSPREQYF. CDR3 bases: TGTGCCAGCAGTTTAGTTTTCAGCCCTAGGGAGCAGTACTTC.

V and J are TRBV5-1 and TRBJ1-1; TRBD1 might be the D (6 bases). Between the trimmed V and J ends, which lost 2 bases and 7 bases, there was a span of 12 bases. The CDR3 length is 13 residues. CDR1 and CDR2 from the germline V gene are SGHRS and YFSETQ. The CDR3 sequence: CASSLWAGDEAFF. The CDR3 DNA follows: TGCGCCAGCAGCTTATGGGCAGGGGATGAAGCTTTCTTT.

The rearrangement uses TRBV30 and TRBJ2-7; D not resolved. Trimming stripped 1 base from V and 7 bases from J, with 11 bases between. This CDR3 spans 12 amino acids. Germline V gene sequence: CDR1 GTSNPN, CDR2 SVGIG (reference sequence). The CDR3 sequence: CAWSGVGVEQYF. The CDR3 DNA sequence: TGTGCCTGGAGTGGGGTTGGTGTGGAGCAGTACTTC.

This clonotype was counted between two and nine times. The rearrangement joins TRBV7-9 to TRBJ2-3; the D gene could be TRBD1 or TRBD2 (7 bases each). V was cut by 4 bases and J by 5 bases, with 16 bases left in between. Germline CDR1 and CDR2: SEHNR and FQNEAQ (reference sequence). CDR3 size: 15 residues. CDR3: CASSYPGGALDTQYF. CDR3 nucleotides: TGTGCCAGCAGCTACCCAGGGGGGGCCTTAGATACGCAGTATTTT.

This clonotype showed up just a few times. The V gene is TRBV28, the J gene TRBJ2-1, with 13 bases identical to TRBD2. After removal of 3 bases from V and 10 bases from J, the junction contained 6 bases not matched to a gene. Germline CDR1 is MDHEN and CDR2 is SYDVKM. The CDR3 length is 15 residues. The CDR3 is CASSFGTSGTREQFF. CDR3 in DNA: TGTGCCAGCAGTTTTGGGACTAGCGGGACCCGGGAGCAGTTCTTC.

This clonotype has just a few counts. The rearrangement joins TRBV20-1 to TRBJ1-1; 8 nucleotides align to TRBD1. The J segment lost 4 bases and the V segment lost 6 bases, leaving 13 bases of the junction unmatched. This CDR3 has 15 amino acids. CDR1 is DFQATT and CDR2 is SNEGSKA in the germline V gene (reference sequence). DNA of the CDR3: TGCAGTGCATCCCTCCAGGGGGCCCGGGTCACTGAAGCTTTCTTT. This sequence encodes CSASLQGARVTEAFF.

V is TRBV5-6 and J is TRBJ1-3; TRBD1 aligns across 7 bases. Germline V gives CDR1 SGHDT, CDR2 YYEEEE. Trimming cost V 4 bases and J 0 bases; bases outside gene matches: 4. This CDR3 contains 15 residues. Written as DNA, the CDR3 is TGTGCCAGCAGCCCCGGGACAGCCTCTGGAAACACCATATATTTT. As protein: CASSPGTASGNTIYF.

V is TRBV6-1 and J is TRBJ1-5; the D is unclear. The germline CDR1 and CDR2 sequences are MNHNS and SASEGT. CDR3 length equals 12 residues. With 3 bases removed from V and 9 bases from J, the gap between germline ends came to 9 bases. Here the CDR3 DNA reads TGTGCCAGCAGTGAGAGGAACTTGCCCCAGCATTTT. This encodes CASSERNLPQHF.

The rearrangement links TRBV28 to TRBJ2-6; TRBD2 aligns across 8 bases. Trimming took 5 bases from V and 0 from J; bases not matched to a gene: 12. Germline lookup yields CDR1 MDHEN and CDR2 SYDVKM. The CDR3 spans 19 residues. CDR3 amino acids: CASSAPGGGRSSGANVLTF. DNA for the CDR3: TGTGCCAGCAGTGCCCCGGGGGGGGGCCGAAGCTCTGGGGCCAACGTCCTGACTTTC.

This clonotype was observed a handful of times. V is TRBV6-1 and J is TRBJ2-7, with TRBD2 matching 8 bases. This CDR3 is 15 amino acids long. From germline, CDR1 is MNHNS and CDR2 SASEGT. V shed 5 bases, J shed 2 bases, and the junction held 8 bases outside the gene matches. CDR3 coding DNA: TGTGCCAGCAGTCCCGAACGGGGGGGTGCCTACGAGCAGTACTTC. It translates to CASSPERGGAYEQYF.

This clonotype appeared a few times. The chain employs TRBV2 and TRBJ1-5; 9 nucleotides line up with TRBD1. CDR3 length: 17 amino acids. The V and J ends lost 8 bases and 0 bases, in that order; junction bases with no gene match: 11. The germline CDR1 and CDR2 sequences are SNHLY and FYNNEI. Written as DNA, the CDR3 is TGTGCCAGCGGCAGGGACAGGGTGGGGGCTAGCAATCAGCCCCAGCATTTT. Residues: CASGRDRVGASNQPQHF.

V usage is TRBV19 and J usage is TRBJ2-1; the match to TRBD1 covers 9 bases. Germline V lookup: CDR1 LNHDA, CDR2 SQIVND (reference sequence). The V gene end was trimmed by 7 bases and the J gene end by 7 bases; junction bases not matched to a gene: 8. The CDR3 covers 14 residues. CDR3 sequence reads: CASIPGTGRNEQFF. CDR3 bases: TGTGCCAGTATTCCCGGGACAGGGAGAAATGAGCAGTTCTTC.

This sequence joins TRBV5-1 and TRBJ2-3, with D hard to call. The germline V gene encodes CDR1 SGHRS and CDR2 YFSETQ. The germline V and J ends were trimmed by 0 bases and 4 bases, with 9 bases remaining between them. This CDR3 has 14 residues. CDR3 residues: CASSLVFISDTQYF. CDR3 DNA: TGCGCCAGCAGCTTGGTTTTCATTTCAGATACGCAGTATTTT.

This chain links TRBV6-2 or TRBV6-3 with TRBJ1-1, with TRBD1 matching 9 bases. This CDR3 comprises 15 residues. With 4 bases clipped from V and 4 bases from J, the junction kept 7 bases outside the gene matches. In germline, CDR1 is MNHEY, CDR2 SVGEGT. The CDR3 DNA sequence: TGTGCCAGCAGTTGGGGGACAGGGTCGACCACTGAAGCTTTCTTT. Translated, it gives CASSWGTGSTTEAFF.

J is TRBJ1-1 and V is TRBV7-9, with D perhaps matching TRBD1 (5 bases). This CDR3 is built from 10 residues. V lost 11 bases and J 1 base, leaving 5 bases between the germline ends. The germline gives CDR1 SEHNR, CDR2 FQNEAQ (reference sequence). As DNA, the CDR3 is TGTGCCGGGGGGAACACTGAAGCTTTCTTT. It encodes CAGGNTEAFF. Full variable domain (remainder filled in from reference TRBV7-9 and TRBJ1-1): DTGVSQNPRHKITKRGQNVTFRCDPISEHNRLYWYRQTLGQGPEFLTYFQNEAQLEKSRLLSDRFSAERPKGSFSTLEIQRTEQGDSAMYLCAGGNTEAFFGQGTRLTVV.

This chain uses TRBV3-1 with TRBJ2-2, with D tentatively TRBD2 (5 bases). Germline V gene data show CDR1 as LGHDT and CDR2 as YNNKEL (reference sequence). The CDR3 spans 17 residues. Trimming took 0 bases from V and 8 from J, leaving 19 bases between them. CDR3 amino acids: CASSQDRTTSPGGELFF. The CDR3 region has the DNA TGTGCCAGCAGCCAAGATAGGACCACAAGCCCGGGAGGGGAGCTGTTTTTT.

This clonotype was counted between two and nine times. This chain joins TRBV20-1 and TRBJ2-7, with TRBD2 as a possible D gene (6 bases). Germline assignment: CDR1 DFQATT and CDR2 SNEGSKA (reference sequence). Trimming shortened V by 6 bases and J by 2 bases, and 17 bases separated the two germline ends. This CDR3 is 14 amino acids long. CDR3 region: CSALYLGGPYEQYF. In nucleotides, the CDR3 is TGCAGTGCCCTATACCTAGGAGGGCCCTACGAGCAGTACTTC.

J is TRBJ1-1 and V is TRBV15; unclear D gene. Trimming took 0 bases from V and 1 from J, leaving 15 bases between them. Germline V CDR1 and CDR2: LNHNV, YYDKDF (reference sequence). The CDR3 runs 17 residues. CDR3 region: CATSRDYVRRANTEAFF. DNA for the CDR3: TGTGCCACCAGCAGAGATTACGTCCGGAGGGCGAACACTGAAGCTTTCTTT.

The chain couples TRBV24-1 to TRBJ1-1; D may be TRBD1 (5 bases). CDR3 length equals 12 residues. V was shortened by 3 bases and J by 5 bases, with 6 bases between the two germline ends. The germline CDR1 and CDR2 sequences are KGHDR and SFDVKD. The CDR3, as DNA: TGTGCCACCAGTGATGGGGGTACTGAAGCTTTCTTT. Protein sequence: CATSDGGTEAFF.